These T cell receptor beta chains were read from a single sample in a study of cytomegalovirus exposure and HLA in healthy donors. Only in-frame clones appear in the TCRdb table, and some are missing; sequencing was by immunoSEQ multiplex PCR. The sample lists around 40,000 clones; 55% to 75% were seen once. Specimen: PBMCs. These receptors were collected from a woman in her twenties or thirties in good health and CMV-seronegative. CDR3s include the opening cysteine and the closing phenylalanine or tryptophan. The D gene is left open where the match is weak. For some rows the clone size is stated as once, few or many, or as a class when expanded; others skip it.

>-|TRBD1|TRBV5-1|TRBJ1-1
CASSPTGEGALNTEAFF
TGCGCCAGCAGCCCTACAGGGGAAGGGGCCCTCAACACTGAAGCTTTCTTT
>-|-|TRBV7-6|TRBJ1-2
CASSAGTSSNYGYTF
TGTGCCAGCAGCGCAGGGACAAGTTCTAACTATGGCTACACCTTC
>-|-|TRBV6-1|TRBJ1-5
CASSGRPREYQPQHF
TGTGCCAGCAGTGGTAGGCCTAGGGAGTATCAGCCCCAGCATTTT
>-|-|TRBV28|TRBJ1-2
CASSFGGVYGYTF
TGTGCCAGCAGTTTCGGGGGTGTATATGGCTACACCTTC
>-|TRBD1|TRBV2|TRBJ2-7
CASSWLGQAGEQYF
TGTGCCAGCAGCTGGCTGGGACAGGCGGGCGAGCAGTACTTC
>-|TRBD2|TRBV14|TRBJ2-3
CASSHKLAGADTQYF
TGTGCCAGCAGCCACAAACTAGCGGGAGCAGATACGCAGTATTTT
>-|TRBD2|TRBV6-6|TRBJ2-7
CASSLAGAPYEQYF
TGTGCCAGCAGTCTAGCGGGAGCCCCCTACGAGCAGTACTTC
>-|-|TRBV29-1|TRBJ2-3
CSGSATDTQYF
TGCAGCGGTAGCGCCACAGATACGCAGTATTTT
>-|-|TRBV28|TRBJ2-1
CASSRLVRPNEQFF
TGTGCCAGCAGTCGACTAGTCCGCCCCAATGAGCAGTTCTTC
>-|-|TRBV4-1|TRBJ2-7
CASSQESGGYYEQYF
TGCGCCAGCAGCCAAGAAAGTGGCGGCTACTACGAGCAGTACTTC
>-|-|TRBV9|TRBJ1-3
CASSIGQTSGNTIYF
TGTGCCAGCAGCATCGGACAGACCTCTGGAAACACCATATATTTT
>-|TRBD1|TRBV30|TRBJ2-5
CAWSVTGDGETQYF
TGTGCCTGGAGTGTGACAGGGGACGGGGAGACCCAGTACTTC
>-|-|TRBV30|TRBJ2-7
CAWSNGEYKQYF
TGTGCCTGGAGTAACGGGGAGTACAAGCAGTACTTC
>-|-|TRBV6-6|TRBJ1-4
CASSRYRANEKLFF
TGTGCCAGCAGTAGATACAGGGCTAATGAAAAACTGTTTTTT
>-|TRBD1|TRBV6-6|TRBJ2-7
CASSAGTEAYEQYF
TGTGCCAGCAGCGCCGGGACAGAAGCCTACGAGCAGTACTTC
>-|-|TRBV29-1|TRBJ1-1
CSAQPGDNTEAFF
TGCAGCGCTCAACCGGGAGATAACACTGAAGCTTTCTTT
>-|-|TRBV19|TRBJ2-1
CASSIDRYNEQFF
TGTGCCAGTAGTATAGACAGATACAATGAGCAGTTCTTC
>-|TRBD1|TRBV6-6|TRBJ1-2
CASSLGQAYGYTF
TGTGCCAGCAGTCTAGGACAGGCCTATGGCTACACCTTC
>-|TRBD1|TRBV4-1|TRBJ1-4
CASSSTTGGRIGLDEKLFF
TGCGCCAGCAGCAGCACTACAGGGGGTCGAATAGGATTGGATGAAAAACTGTTTTTT
>-|-|TRBV6-1|TRBJ1-5
CASSEGGGSNQPQHF
TGTGCCAGCAGTGAAGGGGGGGGTAGCAATCAGCCCCAGCATTTT
>-|TRBD1|TRBV5-1|TRBJ1-1
CASSLEGGKDTEAFF
TGCGCCAGCAGCTTGGAAGGGGGCAAGGACACTGAAGCTTTCTTT
>once|-|TRBV6-1|TRBJ1-2
CASSTDTNYGYTF
TGTGCCAGCAGTACGGACACTAACTATGGCTACACCTTC
>-|TRBD2|TRBV7-2|TRBJ2-1
CASSLGRGGRGNEQFF
TGTGCCAGCAGCTTAGGTCGGGGGGGCCGAGGCAATGAGCAGTTCTTC
>once|-|TRBV7-2|TRBJ2-1
CASSLVQRHSSSYNEQFF
TGTGCCAGCAGCTTAGTCCAACGACATTCGAGCTCCTACAATGAGCAGTTCTTC
>-|-|TRBV6-5|TRBJ2-3
CASSYVGSPADTQYF
TGTGCCAGCAGTTACGTTGGCTCACCCGCAGATACGCAGTATTTT
>-|-|TRBV28|TRBJ2-5
CASTNGGPAGETQYF
TGTGCCAGCACGAACGGGGGACCGGCAGGGGAGACCCAGTACTTC
>-|-|TRBV10-2|TRBJ1-1
CASQEDMNTEAFF
TGCGCCAGCCAAGAGGACATGAACACTGAAGCTTTCTTT
>few|-|TRBV30|TRBJ1-5
CAWSVQGNQPQHF
TGTGCCTGGAGTGTACAGGGCAATCAGCCCCAGCATTTT
>once|-|TRBV7-9|TRBJ1-5
CASSLGSGGPQHF
TGTGCCAGCAGCTTAGGGTCGGGGGGACCCCAGCATTTT
>-|-|TRBV2|TRBJ1-1
CASSEHNTEAFF
TGTGCCAGCAGCGAACATAACACTGAAGCTTTCTTT
>-|-|TRBV6-5|TRBJ1-1
CASSYAETRNTEAFF
TGTGCCAGCAGTTACGCGGAGACGAGGAACACTGAAGCTTTCTTT
>-|-|TRBV6-5|TRBJ1-1
CASSWGHLDTEAFF
TGTGCCAGCAGTTGGGGACACCTCGACACTGAAGCTTTCTTT
>-|-|TRBV18|TRBJ1-4
CASSPAGVNEKLFF
TGTGCCAGCTCACCGGCAGGCGTGAATGAAAAACTGTTTTTT
>-|-|TRBV5-1|TRBJ1-6
CASRSGTKDSPLHF
TGCGCCAGCAGATCCGGGACAAAGGATTCACCCCTCCACTTT
>once|-|TRBV5-4|TRBJ1-5
CASSLNENQPQHF
TGTGCCAGCAGCTTAAATGAGAACCAGCCCCAGCATTTT
>-|TRBD2|TRBV6-5|TRBJ2-7
CASSPVSSGIYEQYF
TGTGCCAGCAGCCCCGTTTCTAGCGGGATCTACGAGCAGTACTTC
>-|-|TRBV15|TRBJ1-5
CATRANSNQPQHF
TGTGCCACCAGGGCCAATAGCAATCAGCCCCAGCATTTT
>few|TRBD2|TRBV27|TRBJ2-7
CASSPGGGTHHYEQYF
TGTGCCAGCAGCCCCGGGGGGGGGACGCACCACTACGAGCAGTACTTC
>few|-|TRBV19|TRBJ1-5
CASSIQGTGNQPQHF
TGTGCCAGTAGTATACAGGGTACGGGCAATCAGCCCCAGCATTTT
>-|-|TRBV9|TRBJ1-4
CASSVEEGGEKLFF
TGTGCCAGCAGCGTAGAAGAGGGTGGAGAAAAACTGTTTTTT
>-|-|TRBV6-5|TRBJ2-4
CASRDSLAKNIQYF
TGTGCCAGCAGGGACAGTTTAGCCAAAAACATTCAGTACTTC
>once|-|TRBV9|TRBJ1-4
CASSALPGGSGEKLFF
TGTGCCAGCAGCGCTCTCCCCGGTGGTTCGGGGGAAAAACTGTTTTTT
>-|-|TRBV29-1|TRBJ1-1
CSVEENVMNTEAFF
TGCAGCGTTGAGGAGAACGTCATGAACACTGAAGCTTTCTTT
>-|-|TRBV27|TRBJ2-3
CASSGGITDTQYF
TGTGCCAGCAGTGGCGGGATCACAGATACGCAGTATTTT
>-|TRBD2|TRBV6-4|TRBJ2-3
CASTRTRPEDTQYF
TGTGCCAGCACCCGGACTAGGCCGGAGGATACGCAGTATTTT
>once|-|TRBV9|TRBJ1-1
CASSVAPDTEAFF
TGTGCCAGCAGCGTAGCCCCCGACACTGAAGCTTTCTTT
>-|-|TRBV2|TRBJ1-2
CASSEDTRGTF
TGTGCCAGCAGTGAAGACACTCGGGGGACCTTC
>few|TRBD1|TRBV5-1|TRBJ2-2
CASSTPGQSNTGELFF
TGCGCCAGCAGCACCCCGGGACAGTCTAACACCGGGGAGCTGTTTTTT
>-|TRBD2|TRBV28|TRBJ2-7
CASSSVAGALYEQYF
TGTGCCAGCAGTTCTGTAGCGGGAGCTCTCTACGAGCAGTACTTC
>-|-|TRBV28|TRBJ2-3
CASSSAGTDTDTQYF
TGTGCCAGCAGCTCTGCGGGGACAGACACAGATACGCAGTATTTT
>-|TRBD2|TRBV30|TRBJ2-5
CAHSGRGQETQYF
TGTGCCCACAGCGGGAGAGGTCAAGAGACCCAGTACTTC
>-|-|TRBV21-1|TRBJ2-3
CASGAGAETDTQYF
TGTGCCAGCGGAGCGGGAGCGGAGACAGATACGCAGTATTTT
>-|-|TRBV6-5|TRBJ2-3
CASTSSSSRDTQYF
TGTGCCAGCACTTCTAGCTCGTCCCGGGATACGCAGTATTTT
>-|-|TRBV6-5|TRBJ1-1
CASSFGGFSPEAFF
TGTGCCAGCAGTTTCGGGGGGTTTTCGCCTGAAGCTTTCTTT
>few|-|TRBV4-2|TRBJ1-4
CASSERTVATNEKLFF
TGTGCCAGCAGCGAGAGGACAGTTGCAACTAATGAAAAACTGTTTTTT
>-|TRBD2|TRBV9|TRBJ2-3
CASSVDTSGGALGDTQYF
TGTGCCAGCAGCGTAGATACTAGCGGGGGGGCCTTAGGAGATACGCAGTATTTT
>-|TRBD1|TRBV30|TRBJ2-1
CAWSPGTGGVYEQFF
TGTGCCTGGAGCCCAGGGACAGGGGGGGTGTATGAGCAGTTCTTC
>few|TRBD1|TRBV4-1|TRBJ1-2
CASSQGTTGGLYGYTF
TGCGCCAGCAGCCAAGGAACGACAGGGGGCCTCTATGGCTACACCTTC
>once|-|TRBV5-1|TRBJ1-1
CASSPGNTEAFF
TGCGCCAGCAGTCCGGGGAACACTGAAGCTTTCTTT
>-|-|TRBV21-1|TRBJ2-7
CATPGLADSYEQYF
TGTGCCACGCCGGGACTAGCGGACTCCTACGAGCAGTACTTC